This is a list of T cell receptor beta chains from one sample in a study of blood T cell repertoires in COVID-19. TCRdb's copy holds only in-frame clones and misses some; the assay was immunoSEQ multiplex PCR. The sample records approximately 340,000 clones, approximately 82% being singletons. The sample taken for sequencing was peripheral blood. Receptors originate from a man aged 25 to 40 with active or convalescent COVID-19. The CDR3 runs from the conserved cysteine through the conserved F or W. D genes are given only for firm matches. Clone size, where shown, is once, few, many, or a class for clones that have expanded.

CDR3 DNA,CDR3 protein,clone size,V gene,J gene,D gene
TGCGCCAGCAGCTTGGGAGGAGACACTGAAGCTTTCTTT,CASSLGGDTEAFF,NA,TRBV5-1,TRBJ1-1,NA
TGTGCCAGCCGTGTTCTACCAAACTTCAATGAGCAGTTCTTC,CASRVLPNFNEQFF,NA,TRBV7-3,TRBJ2-1,NA
TGTGCCAGCAGCGTAGCAGGGGCTAACTATGGCTACACCTTC,CASSVAGANYGYTF,NA,TRBV9,TRBJ1-2,NA
TGTGCCACCAGCAGAGATCAATCGGGCAATCAGCCCCAGCATTTT,CATSRDQSGNQPQHF,NA,TRBV15,TRBJ1-5,NA
TGTGCCAGCAGTTTACAGGGGGTTTACGAGCAGTACTTC,CASSLQGVYEQYF,few,TRBV28,TRBJ2-7,TRBD1
TGTGCCTGGAGTCAGGCCCCACAGAGCTATGGCTACACCTTC,CAWSQAPQSYGYTF,NA,TRBV30,TRBJ1-2,NA
TGTGCCACGGAAGTGCCAGGGATTACTGAAGCTTTCTTT,CATEVPGITEAFF,NA,TRBV6-5,TRBJ1-1,NA
TGTGCCAGCAGTCCCGACAGTCCCGGTATATACGAGCAGTACTTC,CASSPDSPGIYEQYF,few,TRBV4-2,TRBJ2-7,NA
TGCGCCAGCAGCCTCTCCCCCCGGGAGACCCAGTACTTC,CASSLSPRETQYF,NA,TRBV5-1,TRBJ2-5,NA
TGTGCCAGCAGCCGTCGATTGAGCTCCTACAATGAGCAGTTCTTC,CASSRRLSSYNEQFF,few,TRBV14,TRBJ2-1,NA
TGTGCCAGCAGCTTAATGGCGGGGGGCCGCTACGAGCAGTACTTC,CASSLMAGGRYEQYF,NA,TRBV11-3,TRBJ2-7,TRBD2
TGTGCCAGCAGCTCTTTGGCGGACTCCTACAATGAGCAGTTCTTC,CASSSLADSYNEQFF,NA,TRBV7-9,TRBJ2-1,NA
TGTGCCGTCAGCGGGGGTTTCACAGATACGCAGTATTTT,CAVSGGFTDTQYF,NA,TRBV28,TRBJ2-3,TRBD2
TGTGCCAGCACAAGTAAAGGGGCAGTCTACTATGGCTACACCTTC,CASTSKGAVYYGYTF,NA,TRBV2,TRBJ1-2,NA
TGTGCCAGCAGCCCAAGGATAGAGACAGCATATAATTCACCCCTCCACTTT,CASSPRIETAYNSPLHF,NA,TRBV21-1,TRBJ1-6,NA
TGTGCCAGCAGCCCAGGCCGGGACAGGGGGTCCCCTAACTATGGCTACACCTTC,CASSPGRDRGSPNYGYTF,once,TRBV3-1/TRBV3-2,TRBJ1-2,TRBD1
TGCGCCAGCAGCTTGGAGTCGGCGGATGAGCAGTACTTC,CASSLESADEQYF,NA,TRBV5-1,TRBJ2-7,NA
TGTGCCAGCTACCACGACAGGATCTATGGCTACACCTTC,CASYHDRIYGYTF,NA,TRBV28,TRBJ1-2,NA
TGTGCCAGCAGCTTAGCGGTAGCGGGAGCCGAGACCCAGTACTTC,CASSLAVAGAETQYF,NA,TRBV7-8,TRBJ2-5,TRBD2
TGTGCCACCAGCAGAGATTTTGGAGTGACTGAAGGGCAGTTCTTC,CATSRDFGVTEGQFF,NA,TRBV15,TRBJ2-1,NA
TGTGCCAGCACCGAGGGGGGACAGGGACTAAACACCATATATTTT,CASTEGGQGLNTIYF,NA,TRBV2,TRBJ1-3,TRBD1
TGTGCCAGCAGTCAGCAGGGGGCAAGGGACACTGAAGCTTTCTTT,CASSQQGARDTEAFF,once,TRBV6-6,TRBJ1-1,TRBD1
TGCGCCAGCAGCCTGGGCGGGACAGGGCTGAACACTGAAGCTTTCTTT,CASSLGGTGLNTEAFF,NA,TRBV4-3,TRBJ1-1,TRBD1
TGTGCCTGGAATCCGGGACAGCCCACTGAAGCTTTCTTT,CAWNPGQPTEAFF,NA,TRBV30,TRBJ1-1,TRBD1
TGTGCCACTGGGGGGGGCACCGGGGAGCTGTTTTTT,CATGGGTGELFF,NA,TRBV27,TRBJ2-2,TRBD2
TGTGCCAGTAGTATATGGGGGGTACGGAGTCAGCCCCAGCATTTT,CASSIWGVRSQPQHF,NA,TRBV19,TRBJ1-5,NA
TGTGCCAGCAGCCAAGATGCCGGGACAGGGCTGTACGAGCAGTACTTC,CASSQDAGTGLYEQYF,NA,TRBV4-2,TRBJ2-7,TRBD1
TGTGCCAGCAGTACCGGACTAGCGGGAGTCGCAGATACGCAGTATTTT,CASSTGLAGVADTQYF,NA,TRBV9,TRBJ2-3,TRBD2
TGTGCTAGTGGTTTGGCCGGGATGTACAATGAGCAGTTCTTC,CASGLAGMYNEQFF,NA,TRBV12-5,TRBJ2-1,NA